Included here is one TCR beta chain sequence, with context. No cognate antigen has been identified for it. Base-call qualities are not available, and no considerably larger clone is one nucleotide away. This sample is part of a study of blood T cells in healthy people across ages (dated by TCRdb to between 2014 and 2017). Background on the whole study: In model experiments, template switching captured roughly one uniquely barcoded TCR beta cDNA molecule for every two T cells. Four age groups were formed from the donors: young (average about 16 years), middle-aged (approximately 40), aged (about 62) and long-lived (about 80). To track age-related changes in TCR beta repertoire diversity, the study relied on deep sequencing normalized with unique cDNA molecular identifiers. Using the same blood draw, the study looked at two additional independent replicas of 1 million unique cDNA reads for two donors, one aged 18 to 29 and the other aged 80 or older. To avoid experimental bias, donors of different ages were randomly spread across the sequencing lanes. The study at large found these results: Conclusive comparison of naive and antigen-experienced compartments was prevented by the profiling of bulk unsorted PBMCs. A strong correlation was found between observed TCR beta diversity and the percentage of naive T cells measured by flow cytometry. Donor CMV infection status was unknown, potentially confounding age-related changes in expanded clonotypes. Observed TCR beta diversity per million T cells fell roughly linearly with age, and a significant reduction was already apparent by age roughly 41. Estimates of total diversity based on one million sequenced T cells were considered lower bounds and underestimates. Compared with the aged group, more naive CD4+ T cells, fewer expanded clones and increased TCR diversity were shown by the long-lived group, suggesting age selection.

From the cysteine through the phenylalanine, the CDR3 covers 15 amino acids. Just the 45-base CDR3 DNA is kept, in frame starting at base 1. The germline V gene gives CDR1 as SQVTM and CDR2 as ANQGSEA. The germline ends are 18 bases apart after V is trimmed by 3 bases and J by 4 bases. The roughly 39 donors, aged about 6 to 100 years, were systemically healthy Caucasian individuals from Russia. Ten milliliters of peripheral blood were drawn from each donor into EDTA-treated Vacutainer tubes. Ficoll-Paque density-gradient centrifugation was used to isolate PBMCs, with at least 6.5 million per sample. Total RNA, at least 5 micrograms per sample, was extracted from PBMCs with Trizol reagent. The percentages of naive CD45RAhigh/CD27high T cells were determined by flow cytometry on a PBMC aliquot from every donor. Library generation was performed with 5' RACE. Sequencer: Illumina HiSeq 2500. A second roughly 6 to 11 cycle PCR used a sample-barcoded 5' primer and a J-beta primer mix. A unique molecular identifier was introduced onto each TCR beta cDNA molecule by a template-switch 5' adaptor carrying 12 random nucleotides. At least 2.5 million CDR3-containing paired-end reads were obtained from each sample. First-strand cDNA was synthesized from all RNA with the Mint cDNA synthesis kit, primed by a TRBC-specific oligonucleotide. Following uracil-DNA glycosylase treatment, a first 18-cycle PCR with universal primers M1SS and BC2_uni_R was performed on all cDNA. Per the authors' processing: For normalization, 1 million high-quality reads, each with a distinct molecular identifier, were randomly selected from each sample. Instead of being binned into consensus sequences, reads that shared molecular identifiers were thrown out. MiTCR, with a Q25 quality threshold and the strictest error-elimination algorithm, was used for CDR3 identification, clonotype clustering and error correction. A nonparametric unseen species model with Euler transformation was used to estimate a lower bound on total TCR beta diversity. The public sequencing data were trimmed at Q25 with fastp and processed into clonotypes with MiXCR by TCRdb, which kept only in-frame beta chains. Every entry covers one CDR3 protein and lists the most common genes and DNA from its rows. The V and J calls shown here were made by TCRdb, not taken from the authors' results. The sample table contains roughly 410,000 distinct CDR3 sequences; only one count was recorded for roughly half of them. The leading ten clones occupy 51% of the sample.

The sequence is built from TRBV29-1 and TRBJ1-2; TRBD1 is possibly the D segment (6 matching bases). The sample taken for sequencing was blood. The sequence came from a man aged 55 to 69 in good health. The DNA sequence is given as TGCAGCGTTGATACTGGTGGAGGGGGAGGCTATGGCTACACCTTC. It translates to CSVDTGGGGGYGYTF.